The present T cell receptor beta chain was sequenced within a study of neurological immune-mediated disorders. Study-wide findings and caveats: Expansion of TCR clones was greatest in HTLV-1-associated myelopathy and smallest in multiple sclerosis, where it fell below that of healthy controls.

Synthesis of cDNA was carried out by template-switch 5'RACE. The reaction used 10-nucleotide random UMIs. MiXCR, run by TCRdb on the 5' RACE reads, gives a single entry per CDR3 protein. This sample yields fewer than 35,000 distinct CDR3 sequences, of which approximately 4.3% are seen a single time; 20% to 25% belongs to the top ten. There are 17 residues in the CDR3. The V gene end was trimmed by 2 bases and the J gene end by 7 bases; junction bases not matched to a gene: 17. The V gene's germline CDR1 is GTSNPN and CDR2 SVGIG (reference sequence). Concerning this clonotype itself: What it binds is unknown.

The clonotype was recovered from a man younger than 30 in good health. The sample consisted of PBMCs. The chain couples TRBV30 to TRBJ2-4, with 7 bases fitting TRBD2. CDR3 in amino acids: CAWSRGRRVEGGNIQYF. Here the CDR3 DNA reads TGTGCCTGGAGTCGAGGGCGCCGTGTGGAGGGAGGGAACATTCAGTACTTC.